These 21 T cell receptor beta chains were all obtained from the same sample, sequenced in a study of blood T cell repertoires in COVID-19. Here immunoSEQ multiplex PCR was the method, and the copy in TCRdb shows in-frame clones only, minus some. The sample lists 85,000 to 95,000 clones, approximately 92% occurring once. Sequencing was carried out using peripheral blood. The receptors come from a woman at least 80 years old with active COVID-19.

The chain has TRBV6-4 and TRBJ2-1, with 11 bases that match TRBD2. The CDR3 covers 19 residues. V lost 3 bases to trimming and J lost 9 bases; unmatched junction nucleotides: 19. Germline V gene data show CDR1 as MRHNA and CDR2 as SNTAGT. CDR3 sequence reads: CASSEWDFITSGRRGEQFF. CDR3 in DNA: TGTGCCAGCAGTGAATGGGATTTTATAACTAGCGGGAGACGAGGTGAGCAGTTCTTC.

The CDR3 loop reads CASSQEDTHSGANVLTF. The CDR3 nucleotides are TGTGCCAGCAGCCAAGAAGACACCCACTCTGGGGCCAACGTCCTGACTTTC. The chain combines TRBV4-2 with TRBJ2-6; no clear D gene. Per the germline V gene, CDR1 is LGHNA and CDR2 is YNFKEQ. The CDR3 covers 17 residues. The V end lost 0 bases, the J end lost 0 bases, and 9 bases lay between the germline ends.

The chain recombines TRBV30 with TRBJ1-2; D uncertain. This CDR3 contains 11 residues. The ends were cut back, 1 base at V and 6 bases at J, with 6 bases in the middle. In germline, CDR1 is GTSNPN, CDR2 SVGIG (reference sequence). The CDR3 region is CAWSEGDGYTF. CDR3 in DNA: TGTGCCTGGAGTGAGGGAGATGGCTACACCTTC.

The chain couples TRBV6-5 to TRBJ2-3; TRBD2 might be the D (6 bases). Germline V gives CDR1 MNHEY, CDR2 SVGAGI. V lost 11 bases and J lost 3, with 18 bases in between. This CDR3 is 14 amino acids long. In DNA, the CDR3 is TGTGCCGCGGCCCCCGGAGGGAAAACAGATACGCAGTATTTT. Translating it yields CAAAPGGKTDTQYF.

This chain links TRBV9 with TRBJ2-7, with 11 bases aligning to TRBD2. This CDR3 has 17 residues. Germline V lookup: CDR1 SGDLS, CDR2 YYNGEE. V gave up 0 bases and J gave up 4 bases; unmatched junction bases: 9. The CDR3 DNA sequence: TGTGCCAGCAGCGTAGGGCCACCCGGACTAGCGGGTTACGAGCAGTACTTC. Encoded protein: CASSVGPPGLAGYEQYF.

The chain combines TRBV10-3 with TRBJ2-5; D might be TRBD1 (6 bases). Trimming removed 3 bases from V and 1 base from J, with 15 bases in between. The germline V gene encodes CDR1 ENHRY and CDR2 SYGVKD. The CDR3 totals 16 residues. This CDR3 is CAISDPRTEIQETQYF. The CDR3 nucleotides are TGTGCCATCAGTGATCCCCGGACAGAAATCCAAGAGACCCAGTACTTC.

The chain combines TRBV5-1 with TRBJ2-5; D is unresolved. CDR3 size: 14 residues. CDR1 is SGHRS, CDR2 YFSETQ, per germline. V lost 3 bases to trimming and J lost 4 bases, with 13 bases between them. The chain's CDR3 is CASSSLPPPETQYF. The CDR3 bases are TGCGCCAGCAGCTCCCTACCCCCTCCAGAGACCCAGTACTTC.

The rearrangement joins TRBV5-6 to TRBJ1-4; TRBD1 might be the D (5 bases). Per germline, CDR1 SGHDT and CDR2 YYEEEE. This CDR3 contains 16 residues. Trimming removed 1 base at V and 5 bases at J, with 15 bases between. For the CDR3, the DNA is TGTGCCAGCAGCTTGTCTGGGGCAGGCCTAAATGAAAAACTGTTTTTT. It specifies CASSLSGAGLNEKLFF.

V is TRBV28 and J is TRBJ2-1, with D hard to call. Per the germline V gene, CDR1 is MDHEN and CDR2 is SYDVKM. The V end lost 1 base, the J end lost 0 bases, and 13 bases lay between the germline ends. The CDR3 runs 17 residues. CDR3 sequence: CASSLYRAPSSYNEQFF. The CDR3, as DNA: TGTGCCAGCAGTTTATACCGAGCGCCGAGCTCCTACAATGAGCAGTTCTTC.

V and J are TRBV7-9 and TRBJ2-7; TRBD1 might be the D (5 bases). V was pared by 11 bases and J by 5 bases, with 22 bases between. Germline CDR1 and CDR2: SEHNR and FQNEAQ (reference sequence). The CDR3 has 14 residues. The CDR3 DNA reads TGTGCCGTTGGGCAGGGCCAATTAAGGGACGAGCAGTACTTC. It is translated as CAVGQGQLRDEQYF.

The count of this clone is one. In DNA form, the CDR3 reads TGTGCCAGCTCACAAGGACAGGAGACTGGCTACACCTTC. This translates into CASSQGQETGYTF. This rearrangement joins TRBV18 to TRBJ1-2; 7 bases agree with TRBD1. V lost 4 bases to trimming and J lost 7 bases; unmatched junction nucleotides: 6. Germline assignment: CDR1 KGHSH and CDR2 LQKENI. CDR3 length: 13 residues.

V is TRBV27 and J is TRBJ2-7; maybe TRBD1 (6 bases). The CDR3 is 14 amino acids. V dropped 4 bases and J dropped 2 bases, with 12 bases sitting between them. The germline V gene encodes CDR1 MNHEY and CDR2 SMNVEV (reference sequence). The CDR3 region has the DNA TGTGCCAGCAGTTCACAGGGTTTGGCCTACGAGCAGTACTTC. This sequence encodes CASSSQGLAYEQYF.

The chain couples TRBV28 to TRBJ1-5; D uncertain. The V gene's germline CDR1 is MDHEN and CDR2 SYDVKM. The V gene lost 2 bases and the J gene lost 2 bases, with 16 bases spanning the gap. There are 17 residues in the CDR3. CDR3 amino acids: CASSLGVRGRGNQPQHF. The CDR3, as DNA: TGTGCCAGCAGTTTAGGGGTTCGGGGAAGAGGCAATCAGCCCCAGCATTTT.

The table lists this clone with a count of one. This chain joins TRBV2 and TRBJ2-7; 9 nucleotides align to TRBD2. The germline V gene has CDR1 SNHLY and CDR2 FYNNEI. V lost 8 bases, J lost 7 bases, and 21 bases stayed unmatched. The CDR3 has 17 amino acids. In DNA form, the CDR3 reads TGTGCCAGCCAAGACCCTAGCGGGATACTTGTGGTTGGAGAGCAGTACTTC. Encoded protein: CASQDPSGILVVGEQYF.

DNA of the CDR3: TGTGCCAGCAGCCTCCAGGGGGGCCAAGAGACCCAGTACTTC. Translating gives CASSLQGGQETQYF. The V call is TRBV7-3, the J call TRBJ2-5, with a tentative D call TRBD1 (7 bases). Trimming removed 5 bases at V and 1 base at J, with 11 bases between. This CDR3 is 14 amino acids long. Germline CDR1 reads SGHTA; CDR2 reads FQGTGA.

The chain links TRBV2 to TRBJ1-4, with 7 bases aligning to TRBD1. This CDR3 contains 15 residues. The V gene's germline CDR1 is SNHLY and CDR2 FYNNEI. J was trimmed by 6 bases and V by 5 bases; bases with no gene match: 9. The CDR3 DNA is TGTGCCAGCAGTAGCCGCGGACAGGACGATGAAAAACTGTTTTTT. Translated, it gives CASSSRGQDDEKLFF.

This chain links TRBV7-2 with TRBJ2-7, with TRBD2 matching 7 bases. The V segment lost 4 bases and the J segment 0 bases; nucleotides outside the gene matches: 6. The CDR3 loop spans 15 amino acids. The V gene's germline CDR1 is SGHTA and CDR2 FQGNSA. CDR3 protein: CASSSAGTNSYEQYF. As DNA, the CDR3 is TGTGCCAGCAGCTCGGCCGGGACTAACTCCTACGAGCAGTACTTC.

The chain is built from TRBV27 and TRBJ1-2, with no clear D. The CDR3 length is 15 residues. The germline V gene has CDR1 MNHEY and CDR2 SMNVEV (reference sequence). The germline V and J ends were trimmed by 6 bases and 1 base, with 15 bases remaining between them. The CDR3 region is CASRNRYNDNYGYTF. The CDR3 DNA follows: TGTGCCAGCAGAAACCGTTACAACGATAACTATGGCTACACCTTC.

DNA of the CDR3: TGTGCCAGCTCGCCTAGCGCTAGCTCCTACAATGAGCAGTTCTTC. Its protein product is CASSPSASSYNEQFF. The gene calls are TRBV18 and TRBJ2-1; tentative D call: TRBD2 (6 bases). Germline CDR1 KGHSH, CDR2 LQKENI. V dropped 6 bases and J dropped 0 bases, with 12 bases sitting between them. The CDR3 is 15 amino acids. Complete variable domain (other parts from reference TRBV18 and TRBJ2-1): NAGVMQNPRHLVRRRGQEARLRCSPMKGHSHVYWYRQLPEEGLKFMVYLQKENIIDESGMPKERFSAEFPKEGPSILRIQQVVRGDSAAYFCASSPSASSYNEQFFGPGTRLTVL.

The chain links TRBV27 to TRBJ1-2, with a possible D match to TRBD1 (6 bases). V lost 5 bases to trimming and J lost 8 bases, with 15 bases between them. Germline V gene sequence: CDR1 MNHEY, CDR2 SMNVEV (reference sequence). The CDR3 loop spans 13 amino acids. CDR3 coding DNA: TGTGCCAGCAGTCCTCAGGGGAATTACGGCTACACCTTC. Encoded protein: CASSPQGNYGYTF.

The DNA for the CDR3 is TGTGCCAGCTCACCACCGGGACAGAGAAGAGGGGAGACCCAGTACTTC. Translating gives CASSPPGQRRGETQYF. The V and J genes are TRBV18 and TRBJ2-5; the match to TRBD1 covers 7 bases. The CDR3 is 16 residues long. The ends lost 0 bases at V and 5 bases at J; junction bases unmatched: 9. Looked up from germline, CDR1 is KGHSH and CDR2 is LQKENI.